Presented here are 27 T cell receptor beta chains from one specimen sequenced in a study of blood T cells in healthy people across ages. Sample-barcoded 5' priming and a J-beta primer mix drove a second PCR of roughly 7 to 11 cycles. TCRdb re-analysed the 5' RACE reads in MiXCR, keeping a single row per CDR3 protein. Altogether about 800,000 distinct CDR3 sequences are present, about 62% being singletons, with the ten largest covering approximately 23%. Sequenced material: blood. The receptors here all came from a man younger than 40 in good health.

The chain couples TRBV28 to TRBJ2-6; D unclear. This CDR3 contains 14 residues. V gave up 5 bases and J gave up 2 bases, with 7 bases separating them. Germline V gene lookup returns CDR1 MDHEN and CDR2 SYDVKM. DNA for the CDR3: TGTGCCAGCAGTGTTCTCGCTGGGGCCAACGTCCTGACTTTC. It specifies CASSVLAGANVLTF.

The V gene is TRBV20-1, the J gene TRBJ1-5; 7 positions agree with TRBD1. The J segment lost 5 bases and the V segment lost 3 bases, leaving 4 bases of the junction unmatched. The length of the CDR3 is 13 residues. The germline V gene has CDR1 DFQATT and CDR2 SNEGSKA (reference sequence). The CDR3 here is CSASGTEYQPQHF. The CDR3 region has the DNA TGCAGTGCTAGCGGGACAGAGTATCAGCCCCAGCATTTT.

The J gene is TRBJ1-3, the V gene TRBV7-9; the D gene is possibly TRBD1 (5 bases). The ends were cut back, 2 bases at V and 7 bases at J, with 15 bases in the middle. The CDR3 has 15 amino acids. Germline CDR1 and CDR2: SEHNR and FQNEAQ (reference sequence). The CDR3 DNA is TGTGCCAGCAGCTTATCGGCGACTTCAGGGAACACCATATATTTT. It encodes CASSLSATSGNTIYF.

The DNA for the CDR3 is TGCAGCGCCCAAGTACAGGGGTATGGCTACACCTTC. This gives the protein CSAQVQGYGYTF. This chain uses TRBV29-1 with TRBJ1-2; TRBD1 agrees at 7 bases. The CDR3 has 12 amino acids. The germline V gene has CDR1 SQVTM and CDR2 ANQGSEA. Trimming at V came to 7 bases and at J to 5 bases, leaving 7 bases not matched to a gene.

The genes are TRBV11-1 and TRBJ2-3; D might be TRBD1 (5 bases). The CDR3 runs 15 residues. The ends were cut back, 3 bases at V and 6 bases at J, with 16 bases in the middle. CDR1 is SGHAT, CDR2 FQDESV, per germline (reference sequence). For the CDR3, the DNA is TGTGCCAGCAGCTTTGAACAGGCGAGAGGTGATACGCAGTATTTT. As protein: CASSFEQARGDTQYF.

This clonotype was counted a single time. A much larger clone is a single base away; this may be a read error. This chain uses TRBV12-3 or TRBV12-4 with TRBJ2-5; no reliable D call. Trimming removed 6 bases at V and 9 bases at J, with 14 bases between. This CDR3 region has 12 residues. CDR3 coding DNA: TGTGCCAGCAGCCCTATGGAGAAGGCCCAGTACTTC. Its protein is CASSPMEKAQYF.

In its sample, this clonotype was seen a few times. The V and J genes are TRBV11-2 and TRBJ2-3; D call uncertain. From germline, CDR1 is SGHAT and CDR2 FQNNGV. This CDR3 is built from 14 residues. V lost 0 bases and J 2 bases, leaving 6 bases between the germline ends. The CDR3 here is CASSLDRPTDTQYF. DNA for the CDR3: TGTGCCAGCAGCTTAGACAGACCCACAGATACGCAGTATTTT. Based on the CDR3 plus reference TRBV11-2 and TRBJ2-3, the full variable domain is EAGVAQSPRYKIIEKRQSVAFWCNPISGHATLYWYQQILGQGPKLLIQFQNNGVVDDSQLPKDRFSAERLKGVDSTLKIQPAKLEDSAVYLCASSLDRPTDTQYFGPGTRLTVL.

This chain's CDR3 is CASSPWTGNSGNTIYF. In DNA form, the CDR3 reads TGTGCCAGCAGCCCCTGGACGGGAAACTCTGGAAACACCATATATTTT. This chain connects TRBV6-6 to TRBJ1-3; D gene uncertain. Germline V gives CDR1 MNHNY, CDR2 SVGAGI (reference sequence). The V end was cut by 6 bases, the J end by 0 bases, with 15 bases between. The CDR3 extends over 16 amino acids.

The J gene is TRBJ1-2, the V gene TRBV6-1; D possibly corresponds to TRBD1 (5 bases). Germline CDR1 and CDR2: MNHNS and SASEGT. This CDR3 is 15 amino acids long. Trimming removed 2 bases from V and 7 bases from J, with 17 bases in between. CDR3 loop: CASSENGAILGGYTF. As DNA, the CDR3 is TGTGCCAGCAGTGAAAATGGGGCAATCTTGGGTGGCTACACCTTC.

V and J are TRBV12-3 or TRBV12-4 and TRBJ2-1; the D gene is possibly TRBD1 (6 bases). The closer fit of TRBJ2-7 to the DNA end suggests the J call may be wrong. The CDR3 loop spans 12 amino acids. The CDR3: CATSTGHNEQYF. The DNA of the CDR3 is TGTGCCACCTCGACAGGCCACAATGAGCAGTACTTC.

Note on this clonotype: The junction departs from the called germline gene at one end, perhaps through a read error. The chain recombines TRBV3-1 with TRBJ1-6; D might be TRBD1 (5 bases). The V gene's germline CDR1 is LGHDT and CDR2 YNNKEL (reference sequence). This CDR3 spans 14 amino acids. Here the CDR3 reads CASSQVSGHSPLHF. The CDR3 DNA reads TGTGCCAGCAGTCAAGTATCGGGGCATTCACCCCTCCACTTT.

Turning to this clonotype: At one boundary the junction diverges from the germline segment, which might be a read error. The chain uses TRBV6-1 and TRBJ1-4; D call uncertain. The V gene's germline CDR1 is MNHNS and CDR2 SASEGT. This CDR3 comprises 17 residues. The CDR3 protein is CASSETLPGRVNEQLFF. CDR3 coding DNA: TGTGCCAGCAGTGAAACATTACCCGGGAGGGTGAATGAACAACTGTTTTTT.

This sequence joins TRBV6-2 or TRBV6-3 and TRBJ1-4; D is ambiguous. With 2 bases removed from V and 1 base from J, the gap between germline ends came to 8 bases. This CDR3 contains 15 residues. Germline-derived CDR1 and CDR2 are MNHEY and SVGEGT. Here the CDR3 reads CASSYGGGTNEKLFF. DNA for the CDR3: TGTGCCAGCAGTTACGGAGGCGGAACTAATGAAAAACTGTTTTTT.

The chain employs TRBV29-1 and TRBJ2-1; 7 positions match TRBD1. Germline CDR1 SQVTM, CDR2 ANQGSEA. The CDR3 totals 14 residues. With V trimmed by 7 bases and J by 3 bases, 9 bases remained unmatched. The CDR3 DNA reads as TGCAGCGCCCGGGACGACAGGGTCTACAATGAGCAGTTCTTC. Residues: CSARDDRVYNEQFF.

The V gene is TRBV12-3 or TRBV12-4, the J gene TRBJ2-5; weak D call: TRBD1 (5 bases). V was shortened by 8 bases and J by 2 bases, with 15 bases between the two germline ends. CDR3 length equals 14 residues. The CDR3 sequence is CASRGGAIQETQYF. The CDR3 nucleotides are TGTGCCAGCCGAGGTGGGGCTATACAAGAGACCCAGTACTTC.

The rearrangement joins TRBV7-2 to TRBJ2-7, with 8 bases fitting TRBD1. CDR3 length: 14 residues. V shed 3 bases, J shed 6 bases, and the junction held 7 bases outside the gene matches. Germline V gene data show CDR1 as SGHTA and CDR2 as FQGNSA. The CDR3 DNA reads as TGTGCCAGCAGCTTGGACAGGGCCTTGGCCGAGCAGTACTTC. As protein: CASSLDRALAEQYF.

The V and J genes are TRBV18 and TRBJ2-1; 7 nucleotides line up with TRBD2. The CDR3 contains 14 residues. V was pared by 4 bases and J by 4 bases, with 4 bases of the junction left unmatched. Per germline, CDR1 KGHSH and CDR2 LQKENI. CDR3 amino acids: CASSRERGYNEQFF. In DNA, the CDR3 is TGTGCCAGCTCACGGGAGCGGGGATACAATGAGCAGTTCTTC.

V usage is TRBV6-6 and J usage is TRBJ2-1; TRBD1 matches at 8 bases. Germline V gene lookup returns CDR1 MNHNY and CDR2 SVGAGI (reference sequence). This CDR3 has 16 amino acids. After removal of 5 bases from V and 0 bases from J, the junction contained 6 bases not matched to a gene. The CDR3: CASSAQTGDSYNEQFF. Written as DNA, the CDR3 is TGTGCCAGCAGTGCCCAGACAGGGGACTCCTACAATGAGCAGTTCTTC.

The table lists this clonotype with a count of one. The genes are TRBV3-1 and TRBJ2-7; the D is unclear. V was clipped by 4 bases and J by 5 bases, with 12 bases between them. Germline loops: CDR1 LGHDT, CDR2 YNNKEL (reference sequence). The CDR3 is 13 residues long. This CDR3 is CASSLRATHEQYF. The CDR3 DNA reads as TGTGCCAGCAGCCTCCGGGCGACTCACGAGCAGTACTTC.

The CDR3 sequence: CASSTSGWGRNGYTF. CDR3 coding DNA: TGTGCCAGCAGTACCTCTGGGTGGGGCCGCAATGGCTACACCTTC. The chain is built from TRBV6-5 and TRBJ1-2; D perhaps matches TRBD1 (5 bases). The CDR3 has 15 amino acids. V lost 5 bases and J lost 6, with 19 bases in between. Germline V lookup: CDR1 MNHEY, CDR2 SVGAGI.

The V gene is TRBV20-1, the J gene TRBJ1-4; D uncertain. V was trimmed by 7 bases and J by 7 bases, leaving 22 bases between them. The germline CDR1 and CDR2 sequences are DFQATT and SNEGSKA (reference sequence). The CDR3 consists of 15 residues. For the CDR3, the DNA is TGCAGTGTCAACCCAGACGCTAGATCTGGTGAAAAACTGTTTTTT. It encodes CSVNPDARSGEKLFF.

The chain uses TRBV7-2 and TRBJ2-3, with no clear D. The CDR3 length is 14 residues. CDR1 is SGHTA and CDR2 is FQGNSA in the germline V gene. V shed 3 bases and J shed 0 bases, with 7 bases lying between them. DNA for the CDR3: TGTGCCAGCAGCTTTGAGCTGAGCACAGATACGCAGTATTTT. This gives the protein CASSFELSTDTQYF. Full variable domain (outside the CDR3, taken from reference TRBV7-2 and TRBJ2-3): GAGVSQSPSNKVTEKGKDVELRCDPISGHTALYWYRQSLGQGLEFLIYFQGNSAPDKSGLPSDRFSAERTGGSVSTLTIQRTQQEDSAVYLCASSFELSTDTQYFGPGTRLTVL.

The chain joins TRBV12-3 or TRBV12-4 to TRBJ2-5; 8 nucleotides match TRBD1. The CDR3 has 18 residues. Trimming at V came to 5 bases and at J to 2 bases, leaving 16 bases not matched to a gene. CDR3 sequence (DNA): TGTGCCAGCAGTGACAGGGGAAACCTATTCCAGAAACAAGAGACCCAGTACTTC. It specifies CASSDRGNLFQKQETQYF.

The V and J genes are TRBV30 and TRBJ2-1; D uncertain. Germline CDR1 is GTSNPN and CDR2 is SVGIG (reference sequence). The CDR3 loop spans 12 amino acids. V gave up 2 bases and J gave up 6 bases, with 8 bases separating them. The chain's CDR3 is CAWSRTSNEQFF. In nucleotides, the CDR3 is TGTGCCTGGAGTAGAACTTCCAATGAGCAGTTCTTC.

The chain has TRBV27 and TRBJ1-5; D is unclear. The CDR3 loop spans 13 amino acids. V lost 1 base to trimming and J lost 7 bases, with 8 bases between them. In germline, CDR1 is MNHEY, CDR2 SMNVEV (reference sequence). The CDR3 here is CASSLYTRQPQHF. The CDR3, as DNA: TGTGCCAGCAGTTTATATACGAGGCAGCCCCAGCATTTT.

Of note for this clonotype: This may arise from a read error, as a much more abundant clone is one base away. The chain uses TRBV20-1 and TRBJ2-6; D may be TRBD2 (6 bases). There are 13 residues in the CDR3. V was shortened by 7 bases and J by 4 bases, with 11 bases between the two germline ends. Per germline, CDR1 DFQATT and CDR2 SNEGSKA (reference sequence). The CDR3 nucleotides read TGCAGTGGCGGGGTGCCCGGGGCCAACGTCCTGACTTTC. Translating gives CSGGVPGANVLTF.

The rearrangement links TRBV10-3 to TRBJ1-4; D is perhaps TRBD1 (6 bases). V lost 6 bases and J 6 bases, leaving 14 bases between the germline ends. Germline assignment: CDR1 ENHRY and CDR2 SYGVKD. The CDR3 is 14 amino acids. In DNA, the CDR3 is TGTGCCATCAGCAACCGGGACAAGGATGAAAAACTGTTTTTT. Protein sequence: CAISNRDKDEKLFF.